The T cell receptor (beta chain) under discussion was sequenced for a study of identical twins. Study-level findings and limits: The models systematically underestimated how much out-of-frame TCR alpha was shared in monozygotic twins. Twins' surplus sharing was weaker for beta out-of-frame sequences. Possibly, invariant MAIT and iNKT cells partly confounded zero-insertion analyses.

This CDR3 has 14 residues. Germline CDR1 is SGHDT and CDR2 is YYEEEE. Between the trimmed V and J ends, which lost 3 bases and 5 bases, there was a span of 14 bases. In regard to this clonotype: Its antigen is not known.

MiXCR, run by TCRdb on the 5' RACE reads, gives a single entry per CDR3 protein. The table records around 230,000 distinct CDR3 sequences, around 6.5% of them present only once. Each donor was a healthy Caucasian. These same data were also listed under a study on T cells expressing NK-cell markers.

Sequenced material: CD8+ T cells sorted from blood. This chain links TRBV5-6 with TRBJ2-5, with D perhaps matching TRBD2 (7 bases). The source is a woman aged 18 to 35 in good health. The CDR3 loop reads CASSSEGGRETQYF. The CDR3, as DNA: TGTGCCAGCAGCTCCGAGGGGGGGAGGGAGACCCAGTACTTC.